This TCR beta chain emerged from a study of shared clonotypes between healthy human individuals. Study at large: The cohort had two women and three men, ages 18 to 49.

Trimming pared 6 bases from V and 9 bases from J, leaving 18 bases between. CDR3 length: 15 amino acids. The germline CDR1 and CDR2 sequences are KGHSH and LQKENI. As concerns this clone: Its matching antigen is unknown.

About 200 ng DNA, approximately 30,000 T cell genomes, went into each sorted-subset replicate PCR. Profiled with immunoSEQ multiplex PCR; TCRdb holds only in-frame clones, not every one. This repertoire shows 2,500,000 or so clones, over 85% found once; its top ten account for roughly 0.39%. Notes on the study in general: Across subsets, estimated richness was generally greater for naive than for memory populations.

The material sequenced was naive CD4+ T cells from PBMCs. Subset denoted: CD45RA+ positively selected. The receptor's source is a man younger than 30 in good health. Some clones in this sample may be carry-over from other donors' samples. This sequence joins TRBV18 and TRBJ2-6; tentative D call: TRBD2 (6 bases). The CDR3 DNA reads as TGTGCCAGCTCGCGCGGGGCTGTCAAGGGCAACGTCCTGACTTTC. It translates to CASSRGAVKGNVLTF.